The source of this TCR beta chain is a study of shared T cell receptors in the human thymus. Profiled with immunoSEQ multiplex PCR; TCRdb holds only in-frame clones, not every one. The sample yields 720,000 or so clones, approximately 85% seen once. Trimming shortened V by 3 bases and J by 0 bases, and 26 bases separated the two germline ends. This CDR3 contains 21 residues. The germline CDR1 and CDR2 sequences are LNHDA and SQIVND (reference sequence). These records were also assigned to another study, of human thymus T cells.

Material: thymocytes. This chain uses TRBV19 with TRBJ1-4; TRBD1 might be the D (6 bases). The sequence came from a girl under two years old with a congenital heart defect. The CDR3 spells CASSMGFGDTLSASTNEKLFF. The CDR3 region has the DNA TGTGCCAGTAGTATGGGGTTCGGGGACACACTAAGCGCCTCAACTAATGAAAAACTGTTTTTT.